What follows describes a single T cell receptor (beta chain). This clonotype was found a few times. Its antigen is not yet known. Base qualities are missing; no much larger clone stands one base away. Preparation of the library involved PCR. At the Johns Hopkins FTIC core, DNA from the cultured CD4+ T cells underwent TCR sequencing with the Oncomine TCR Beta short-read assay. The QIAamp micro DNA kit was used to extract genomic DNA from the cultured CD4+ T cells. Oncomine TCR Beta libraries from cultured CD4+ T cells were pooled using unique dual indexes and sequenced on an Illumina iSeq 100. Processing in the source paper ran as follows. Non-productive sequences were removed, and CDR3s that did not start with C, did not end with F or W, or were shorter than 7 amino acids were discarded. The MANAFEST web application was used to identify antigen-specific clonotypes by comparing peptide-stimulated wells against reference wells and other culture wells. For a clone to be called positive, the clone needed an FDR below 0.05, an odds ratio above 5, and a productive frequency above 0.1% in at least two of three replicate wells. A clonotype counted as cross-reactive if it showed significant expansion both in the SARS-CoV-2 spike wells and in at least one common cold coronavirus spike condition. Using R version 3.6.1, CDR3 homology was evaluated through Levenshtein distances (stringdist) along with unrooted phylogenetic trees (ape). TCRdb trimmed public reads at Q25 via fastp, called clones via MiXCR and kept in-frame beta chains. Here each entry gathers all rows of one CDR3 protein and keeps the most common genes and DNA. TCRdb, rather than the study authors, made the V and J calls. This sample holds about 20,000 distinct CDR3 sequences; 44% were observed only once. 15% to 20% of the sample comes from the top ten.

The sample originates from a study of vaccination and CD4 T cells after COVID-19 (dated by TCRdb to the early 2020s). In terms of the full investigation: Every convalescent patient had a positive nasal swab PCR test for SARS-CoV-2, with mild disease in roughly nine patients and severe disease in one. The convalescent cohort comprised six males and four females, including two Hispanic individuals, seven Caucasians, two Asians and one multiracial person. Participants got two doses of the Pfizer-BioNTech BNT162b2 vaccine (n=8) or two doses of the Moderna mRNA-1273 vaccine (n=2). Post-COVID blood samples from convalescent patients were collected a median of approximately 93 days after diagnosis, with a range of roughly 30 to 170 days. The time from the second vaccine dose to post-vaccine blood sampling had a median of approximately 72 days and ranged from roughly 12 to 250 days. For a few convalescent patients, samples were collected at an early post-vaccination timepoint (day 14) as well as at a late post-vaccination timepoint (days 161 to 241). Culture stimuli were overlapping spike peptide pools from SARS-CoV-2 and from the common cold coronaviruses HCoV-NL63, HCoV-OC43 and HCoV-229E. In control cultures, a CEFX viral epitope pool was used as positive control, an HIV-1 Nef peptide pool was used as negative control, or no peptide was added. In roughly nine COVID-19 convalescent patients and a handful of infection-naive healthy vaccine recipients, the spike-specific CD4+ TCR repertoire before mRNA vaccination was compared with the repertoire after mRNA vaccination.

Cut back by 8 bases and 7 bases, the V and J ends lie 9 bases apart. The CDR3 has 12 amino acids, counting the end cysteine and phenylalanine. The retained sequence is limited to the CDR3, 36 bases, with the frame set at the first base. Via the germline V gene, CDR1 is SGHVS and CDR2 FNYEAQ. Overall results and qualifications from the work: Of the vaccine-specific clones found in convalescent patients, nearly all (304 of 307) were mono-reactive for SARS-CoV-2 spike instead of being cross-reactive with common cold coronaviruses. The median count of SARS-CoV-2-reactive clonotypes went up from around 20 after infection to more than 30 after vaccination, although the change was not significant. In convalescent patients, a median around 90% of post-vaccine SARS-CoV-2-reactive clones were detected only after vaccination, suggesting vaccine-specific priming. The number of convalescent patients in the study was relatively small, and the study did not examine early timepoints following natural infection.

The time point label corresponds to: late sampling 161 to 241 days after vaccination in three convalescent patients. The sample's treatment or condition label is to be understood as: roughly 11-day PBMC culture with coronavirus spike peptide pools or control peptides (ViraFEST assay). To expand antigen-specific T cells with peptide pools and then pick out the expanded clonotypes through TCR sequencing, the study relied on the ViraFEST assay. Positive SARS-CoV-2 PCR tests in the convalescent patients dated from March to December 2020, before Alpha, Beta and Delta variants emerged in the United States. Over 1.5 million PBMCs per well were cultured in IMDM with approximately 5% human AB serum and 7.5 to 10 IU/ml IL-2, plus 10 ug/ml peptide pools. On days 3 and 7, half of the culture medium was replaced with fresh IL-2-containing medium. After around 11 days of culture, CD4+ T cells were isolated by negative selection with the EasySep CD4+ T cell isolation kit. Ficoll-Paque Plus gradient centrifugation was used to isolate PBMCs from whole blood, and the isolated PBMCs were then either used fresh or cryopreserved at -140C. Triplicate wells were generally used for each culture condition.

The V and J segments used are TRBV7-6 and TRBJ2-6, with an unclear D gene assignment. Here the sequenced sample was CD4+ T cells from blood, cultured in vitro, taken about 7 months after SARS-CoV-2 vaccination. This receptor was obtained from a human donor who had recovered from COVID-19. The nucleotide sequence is TGTGCCAGCGGCGTATATGCCAACGTCCTGACTTTC. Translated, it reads CASGVYANVLTF.